This TCR beta chain is drawn from a study of T cell clones after liver transplantation. Across the study: At least one year of complete immunosuppression withdrawal without enzymes over twice normal defined tolerance.

This CDR3 region has 14 residues. The V gene's germline CDR1 is MDHEN and CDR2 SYDVKM. V lost 1 base to trimming and J lost 2 bases, with 9 bases between them. This clone was counted between two and nine times. Its antigen is not known. The identical CDR3 is also encoded by other nucleotide sequences in the sample. Findings and caveats of the study: Donor-reactive sequences fell more than third party-reactive ones, suggesting partial deletion.

Using immunoSEQ multiplex PCR, the repertoire was profiled, and TCRdb retains in-frame clones only, with some absent. This table has around 20,000 clones, roughly 88% appearing once. Sequencing used CD8+ T cells from blood, obtained before liver transplant. The clonotype originates from a human donor who received a liver transplant. This chain uses TRBV28 with TRBJ2-7, with D possibly called TRBD1 or TRBD2 (5 bases each). The CDR3 DNA follows: TGTGCCAGCAGTTTATCCCCGGGGCCCTACGAGCAGTACTTC. Protein sequence: CASSLSPGPYEQYF.